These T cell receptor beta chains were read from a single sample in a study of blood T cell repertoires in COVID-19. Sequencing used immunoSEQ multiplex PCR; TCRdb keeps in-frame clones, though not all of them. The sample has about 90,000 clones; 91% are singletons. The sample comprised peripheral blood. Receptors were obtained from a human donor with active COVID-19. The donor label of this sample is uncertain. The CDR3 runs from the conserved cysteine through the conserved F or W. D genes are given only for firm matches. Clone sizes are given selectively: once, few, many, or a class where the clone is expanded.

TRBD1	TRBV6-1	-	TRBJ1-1	TGTGCCAGCAGTGATCGGGACAGTCCGAACACTGAAGCTTTCTTT	CASSDRDSPNTEAFF
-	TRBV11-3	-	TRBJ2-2	TGTGCCAGCAGCCTCGTCACCGGGGAGCTGTTTTTT	CASSLVTGELFF
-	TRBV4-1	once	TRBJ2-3	TGCGCCAGCAGCCAAGATGGGAGCCCGGTAGGGGATACGCAGTATTTT	CASSQDGSPVGDTQYF
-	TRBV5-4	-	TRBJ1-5	TGTGCCAGCAGCCTGGGGGGCCCAGGTCAAGGCAATCAGCCCCAGCATTTT	CASSLGGPGQGNQPQHF
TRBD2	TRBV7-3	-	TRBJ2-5	TGTGCCAGCAGCTTGGCCGGGGGGGTTTCGGAGACCCAGTACTTC	CASSLAGGVSETQYF
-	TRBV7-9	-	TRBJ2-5	TGTGCCAGCAGTGTTTTCGCCCGGGAGACCCAGTACTTC	CASSVFARETQYF
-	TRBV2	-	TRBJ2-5	TGTGCCAGCAGTGAAATGATGCGAGAGACCCAGTACTTC	CASSEMMRETQYF
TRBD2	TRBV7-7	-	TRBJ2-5	TGTGCCAGCAGCTTAGATTCTTTCGGGGGGAAGACCCAGTACTTC	CASSLDSFGGKTQYF
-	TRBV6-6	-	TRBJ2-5	TGTGCCAGCAGTTACCCGGGGCTAGCGCAGGAGGAGACCCAGTACTTC	CASSYPGLAQEETQYF
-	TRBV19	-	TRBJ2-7	TGTGCCAGTAGTAAGCAGGGCTCCTACGAGCAGTACTTC	CASSKQGSYEQYF
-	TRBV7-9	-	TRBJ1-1	TGTGCCAGCAGCGGAATACAGGGCCCCGAAGCTTTCTTT	CASSGIQGPEAFF
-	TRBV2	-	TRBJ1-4	TGTGCCAGCAGTGAACCAGGGGTGCGGGAAAAACTGTTTTTT	CASSEPGVREKLFF
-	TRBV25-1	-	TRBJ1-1	TGTGCCAGCAGTATCTCGGGGTACACTGAAGCTTTCTTT	CASSISGYTEAFF
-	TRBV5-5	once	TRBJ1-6	TGTGCCAGCAGCTTCGGACAGACGATCAACTCCTATAATTCACCCCTCCACTTT	CASSFGQTINSYNSPLHF
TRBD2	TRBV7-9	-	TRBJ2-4	TGTGCCAGCAGCTCGGCGGGGGTCGCTCTAGCCAAAAACATTCAGTACTTC	CASSSAGVALAKNIQYF
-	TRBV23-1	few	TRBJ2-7	TGCGCCAGCAGTCAAGGCCCGACAGTGGGTATGGGAGAGCAGTACTTC	CASSQGPTVGMGEQYF
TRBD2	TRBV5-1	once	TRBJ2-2	TGCGCCAGCAGCGCCTTAACTAGCGGGGGAAGGGCCGGGGAGCTGTTTTTT	CASSALTSGGRAGELFF
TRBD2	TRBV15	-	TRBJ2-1	TGTGCCACCAGCCGGCGGACTAGCGAAACCTACAATGAGCAGTTCTTC	CATSRRTSETYNEQFF
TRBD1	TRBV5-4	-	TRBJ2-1	TGTGCCAGCAGCTTGGATTTGGGACAGGGGGCTTGGGAGCAGTTCTTC	CASSLDLGQGAWEQFF
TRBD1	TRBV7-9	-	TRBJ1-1	TGTGCCAGCAGCTTAGGCTCAGGGGGCACTGAAGCTTTCTTT	CASSLGSGGTEAFF
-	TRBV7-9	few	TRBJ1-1	TGTGCCAGCAGCTTACTTGAGGGTGGGACTGAAGCTTTCTTT	CASSLLEGGTEAFF
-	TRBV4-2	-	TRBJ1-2	TGTGCCAGCAGCCAAGATGGGCCAGGGAATGGCTACACCTTC	CASSQDGPGNGYTF
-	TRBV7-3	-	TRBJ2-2	TGTGCCAGCAGACGAGGACAGAACACCGGGGAGCTGTTTTTT	CASRRGQNTGELFF
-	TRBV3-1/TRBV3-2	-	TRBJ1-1	TGTGCCAGCAGCCAAGATCGAAGAGAAACTGAAGCTTTCTTT	CASSQDRRETEAFF
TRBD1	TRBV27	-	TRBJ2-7	TGTGCCAGCAGTTCTGCGGGACAGGGGACCTACGAGCAGTACTTC	CASSSAGQGTYEQYF
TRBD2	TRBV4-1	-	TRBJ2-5	TGCGCCAGCAGCCAAGATTGGGCTAGCGGGGGGATCCAAGAGACCCAGTACTTC	CASSQDWASGGIQETQYF
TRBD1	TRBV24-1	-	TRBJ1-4	TGTGCCACCAGTTCCGGGACAGGGAATGAAAAACTGTTTTTT	CATSSGTGNEKLFF
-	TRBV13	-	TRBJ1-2	TGTGCCAGCAGCTTAGGCGCGGGGGAAAATGGCTACACCTTC	CASSLGAGENGYTF
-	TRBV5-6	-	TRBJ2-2	TGTGCCAGCAGCTTGGGGGGGCTGGTCACCGGGGAGCTGTTTTTT	CASSLGGLVTGELFF
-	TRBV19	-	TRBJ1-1	TGTGCCAGTAGTAGTGGGGGACTACCCACTGAAGCTTTCTTT	CASSSGGLPTEAFF
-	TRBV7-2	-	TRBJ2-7	TGTGCCAGCAGCTTCACAGGAACCTACGAGCAGTACTTC	CASSFTGTYEQYF
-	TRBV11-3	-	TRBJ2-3	TGTGCCAGCAGCTTAGATCCAGGATTCGGTACGCAGTATTTT	CASSLDPGFGTQYF
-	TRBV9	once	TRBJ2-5	TGTGCCAGCAGCGTATCTCTCGACAGCTACCAAGAGACCCAGTACTTC	CASSVSLDSYQETQYF
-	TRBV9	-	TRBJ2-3	TGTGCCAGCAGCGTAGCCGGCCACTCGGACTCCGCCTTCTTAATTACGCAGTATTTT	CASSVAGHSDSAFLITQYF
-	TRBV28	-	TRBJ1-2	TGTGCCAGCAGTTTAGAGGATGGCTACACCTTC	CASSLEDGYTF
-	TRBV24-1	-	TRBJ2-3	TGTGCCACCAGTGATTCTAACACAGATACGCAGTATTTT	CATSDSNTDTQYF
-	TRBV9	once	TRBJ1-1	TGTGCCAGCAGCCCTCGTCCGGGTGAAGCTTTCTTT	CASSPRPGEAFF
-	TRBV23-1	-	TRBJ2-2	TGCGCCGCGGGGAGCGGTGGAAGCCACCGGGGCAGGGCGGGCACCGGGGAGCTGTTTTTT	CAAGSGGSHRGRAGTGELFF
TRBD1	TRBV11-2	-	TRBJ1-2	TGTGCCAGCAGCCCCGACAGGGGAGGCGGCTACACCTTC	CASSPDRGGGYTF
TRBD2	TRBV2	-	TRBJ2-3	TGTGCCAGCAGACCACTAGCGGGGGTGGGAGATACGCAGTATTTT	CASRPLAGVGDTQYF
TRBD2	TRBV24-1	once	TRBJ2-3	TGTGCCACCAGTGATTTGGTAGCGGGCCGCACAGATACGCAGTATTTT	CATSDLVAGRTDTQYF
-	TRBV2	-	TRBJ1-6	TGTGCCAGCAGTGATGGACAGCCCTATAATTCACCCCTCCACTTT	CASSDGQPYNSPLHF
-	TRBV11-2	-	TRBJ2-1	TGTGCCAGCAGCTTAGGACTGATTAGCTCCTACAATGAGCAGTTCTTC	CASSLGLISSYNEQFF
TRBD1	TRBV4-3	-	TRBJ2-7	TGCGCCAGCAGCCAAGATCGCCAGGGGGCTGCCTACGAGCAGTACTTC	CASSQDRQGAAYEQYF
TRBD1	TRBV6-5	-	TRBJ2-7	TGTGCCGCTCGGACAGGAACCTACGAGCAGTACTTC	CAARTGTYEQYF
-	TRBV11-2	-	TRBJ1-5	TGTGCCAGCAGCTTCGATGACAGTAGCAATCAGCCCCAGCATTTT	CASSFDDSSNQPQHF
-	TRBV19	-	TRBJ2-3	TGTGCCAGTAGTACCCTAGGTTCACTCACAGATACGCAGTATTTT	CASSTLGSLTDTQYF